Listed below are T cell receptor beta chains from one sample, sequenced in a study of blood T cell repertoires in COVID-19. The repertoire was sequenced with immunoSEQ multiplex PCR; TCRdb's copy has only in-frame clones and lacks some. The repertoire consists of approximately 62,000 clones, with 75% to 90% occurring once and the leading ten covering more than 13%. The sequenced material came from peripheral blood. The receptor source for this set is an elderly man with acute or convalescent COVID-19. The CDR3 runs from the conserved cysteine through the conserved F or W. D genes are given only for firm matches. Expanded clones are given a class, and other clones once, few, many or no size at all.

clone size,V gene,J gene,D gene,CDR3 DNA,CDR3 protein
-,TRBV12-2,TRBJ1-2,-,TGTGCAAGTCGCTTAGCCGTAGACGTGGGGCAGGAAAACTATGGCTACACCTTC,CASRLAVDVGQENYGYTF
-,TRBV10-3,TRBJ2-3,TRBD2,TGTGCCATCAGTCCGGGACTAGCGGGGTCCACAGATACGCAGTATTTT,CAISPGLAGSTDTQYF
-,TRBV5-6,TRBJ1-4,-,TGTGCCAGCAGCCCGAGCCAGGGGTCCCGGGAAAAACTGTTTTTT,CASSPSQGSREKLFF
-,TRBV6-6,TRBJ2-2,TRBD1,TGTGCCAGCAGTCGGGACAGGGGAGGCGGGGAGCTGTTTTTT,CASSRDRGGGELFF
-,TRBV9,TRBJ2-7,TRBD1,TGTGCCAGCAGCGTTGCAGGGGGAGACTACGAGCAGTACTTC,CASSVAGGDYEQYF
once,TRBV5-1,TRBJ2-3,-,TGCGCCAGCAGCCGCAGTAGCACAGATACGCAGTATTTT,CASSRSSTDTQYF
few,TRBV7-2,TRBJ1-2,TRBD1,TGTGCCAGCAGCTTAGCCCGGACAGGGACCTATGGCTACACCTTC,CASSLARTGTYGYTF
-,TRBV5-1,TRBJ2-1,TRBD1,TGCGCCAGCAGCCAGGCACAGGGGAGTGAGCAGTTCTTC,CASSQAQGSEQFF
-,TRBV2,TRBJ1-1,TRBD1,TGTGCCAGCAGTGAGGACAGGTCGTACACTGAAGCTTTCTTT,CASSEDRSYTEAFF
few,TRBV29-1,TRBJ2-7,TRBD2,TGCAGCGTTAGGCCGGGACTACTCAACGAGCAGTACTTC,CSVRPGLLNEQYF
-,TRBV12-5,TRBJ1-5,-,TGTGCTAGTGGTTTGGCAGCACCAGGGGCGACGGTACGTCAGCCCCAGCATTTT,CASGLAAPGATVRQPQHF
-,TRBV2,TRBJ1-3,-,TGTGCCAGCAGTTCCGGACAAACCCCTGGAAACACCATATATTTT,CASSSGQTPGNTIYF
-,TRBV5-4,TRBJ2-3,-,TGTGCCAGCAGCCCGCCGCGTCACACAGATACGCAGTATTTT,CASSPPRHTDTQYF
-,TRBV6-5,TRBJ1-6,TRBD1,TGTGCCAGCAGTTACTATGGGACAGTCAATTCACCCCTCCACTTT,CASSYYGTVNSPLHF
-,TRBV20-1,TRBJ2-7,-,TGCAGTGCTAGTGCGATTTTGAGGGAGCAGTACTTC,CSASAILREQYF
-,TRBV19,TRBJ1-3,TRBD1,TGTGCCAGTAGTCTACGCCTCCGGGACAGGGGTCGCGGGGGCTCTGGAAACACCATATATTTT,CASSLRLRDRGRGGSGNTIYF
-,TRBV24-1,TRBJ2-2,TRBD1,TGTGCCACCAGTGATTCCCATGACAGGGGTGGCACCGGGGAGCTGTTTTTT,CATSDSHDRGGTGELFF
-,TRBV3-1/TRBV3-2,TRBJ1-2,-,TGTGCCAGCAGCCCCCCAACAGCCAGGAACTATGGCTACACCTTC,CASSPPTARNYGYTF
-,TRBV5-1,TRBJ2-3,TRBD2,TGCGCCAGCAGCTTGGCAGCGGGGGGGCGTGCAGATACGCAGTATTTT,CASSLAAGGRADTQYF
-,TRBV11-3,TRBJ2-4,TRBD2,TGTGCCAGCAGCAGGACTAGCGGTTTTCAGTACTTC,CASSRTSGFQYF
-,TRBV3-1/TRBV3-2,TRBJ1-4,-,TGTGCCAGCAGCCAGTCGCCTCCATCCGGACTGTTTTTT,CASSQSPPSGLFF
-,TRBV5-4,TRBJ2-1,-,TGTGCCAGCAGCTTAGCACAGGGTTCGTGGTTCTTC,CASSLAQGSWFF
once,TRBV2,TRBJ2-2,-,TGTGCCAGCAGTGTGATCCCACAGACGACCGGGGAGCTGTTTTTT,CASSVIPQTTGELFF
-,TRBV7-8,TRBJ2-5,TRBD1,TGTGCCAGCAGCATGACAGGGGGCGTGGAGACCCAGTACTTC,CASSMTGGVETQYF
few,TRBV10-3,TRBJ2-2,TRBD2,TGTGCCATCAGTGCTAGCGGGGGAGACACCGGGGAGCTGTTTTTT,CAISASGGDTGELFF
-,TRBV7-9,TRBJ2-1,TRBD1,TGTGCCAGCAGCTTCCCGGGACAGGGGGCTGAGCAGTTCTTC,CASSFPGQGAEQFF
once,TRBV4-2,TRBJ2-5,TRBD2,TGTGCCAGCAGCCAAGATTATCGGGGGGGCCAAGAGACCCAGTACTTC,CASSQDYRGGQETQYF
-,TRBV12-3/TRBV12-4,TRBJ2-5,-,TGTGCCAGCAGTTTGACGAGGGAGACCCAGTACTTC,CASSLTRETQYF
-,TRBV11-3,TRBJ2-3,-,TGTGCCAGCAGCTTAGGTCAGGGAAGCACAGATACGCAGTATTTT,CASSLGQGSTDTQYF
-,TRBV18,TRBJ2-7,TRBD1,TGTGCCAGCTCACCACCCGGGACAGGGGTGATGTACGAGCAGTACTTC,CASSPPGTGVMYEQYF
-,TRBV15,TRBJ1-1,-,TGTGCCACCAGCAGAGATATATCACCCACAGACACTGAAGCTTTCTTT,CATSRDISPTDTEAFF
-,TRBV12-5,TRBJ2-1,-,TGTGCTAGTGGTTCCTCGGGCGGGGCCGGGGGTAATGAGCAGTTCTTC,CASGSSGGAGGNEQFF
-,TRBV3-1/TRBV3-2,TRBJ1-3,-,TGTGCCAGCAGCTCGGGACTGACCACTGGAAACACCATATATTTT,CASSSGLTTGNTIYF
-,TRBV27,TRBJ1-5,-,TGTGCCAGCAGTTTGGGAGACTCCAATCAGCCCCAGCATTTT,CASSLGDSNQPQHF
-,TRBV12-5,TRBJ1-1,-,TGTGCTAGTGCCTGGGCCGCTGAAGCTTTCTTT,CASAWAAEAFF
-,TRBV5-1,TRBJ2-7,-,TGCGCCAGCAGCTTGCTAGGGAGCTCCTACGAGCAGTACTTC,CASSLLGSSYEQYF
-,TRBV18,TRBJ1-6,TRBD1,TGTGCCAGCTCACCGAATGACAGGGATAATTCACCCCTCCACTTT,CASSPNDRDNSPLHF
-,TRBV19,TRBJ1-5,-,TGTGCCAGTAGTATCAAGGACAGAAGCAATCAGCCCCAGCATTTT,CASSIKDRSNQPQHF
-,TRBV19,TRBJ1-5,TRBD1,TGTGCCAGTGGGTCGGGACAGGGGGCTCGCCAGCCCCAGCATTTT,CASGSGQGARQPQHF
-,TRBV11-3,TRBJ1-1,-,TGTGCCAGCAGCTCGTCGGACTTTGCGGCGGCTTTCTTT,CASSSSDFAAAFF
-,TRBV3-1/TRBV3-2,TRBJ2-7,-,TGTGCCAGCAGCCCAATCACCTCAGCGGAGACCCCCTACGAGCAGTACTTC,CASSPITSAETPYEQYF
-,TRBV5-4,TRBJ1-5,-,TGTGCCAGCAGCTTAGGCGGGGGGCTCAATCAGCCCCAGCATTTT,CASSLGGGLNQPQHF
-,TRBV14,TRBJ2-3,-,TGTGCCAGCAGCCTAGGATCACCGAGGGATACGCAGTATTTT,CASSLGSPRDTQYF
-,TRBV6-5,TRBJ1-2,TRBD1,TGTGCCAGCAGTTACTCCAAGGGACAGGGTAGTAGCTACACCTTC,CASSYSKGQGSSYTF